Here is one T cell receptor (beta chain) with its context. These data belong to a study of blood T cell repertoires in COVID-19. Whole-study context: Samples came from the United States, Italy and Spain, spanning acute and convalescent COVID-19. T cells, B-cell-depleted T cells, or PBMCs supplied cDNA or gDNA.

Trimming removed 8 bases from V and 5 bases from J; junction bases left unmatched: 12. The CDR3 is 16 amino acids. CDR1 and CDR2 from the germline V gene are SNHLY and FYNNEI. Methods used by the authors: Estimated nucleated cell counts came from reference gene primer amplification. Here immunoSEQ multiplex PCR was the method, and the copy in TCRdb shows in-frame clones only, minus some. Clone size and the V and J calls come from that table; the DNA yielded D and trimming. This sample carries roughly 260,000 clones, roughly 90% of them seen once, and the ten largest clones take approximately 3.8%. This sequence joins TRBV2 and TRBJ2-1, with 10 bases that match TRBD1. The sequencing input was peripheral blood. The source of this sequence is a man in his sixties who had recovered from COVID-19. The CDR3 reads CASDINRDRGNNEQFF. The DNA for the CDR3 is TGTGCCAGCGATATAAACCGGGACAGGGGCAACAATGAGCAGTTCTTC.